This T cell receptor (beta chain) was found in a study of T cells after yellow fever vaccination. One entry per CDR3 protein results from TCRdb running MiXCR on the 5' RACE reads. This table holds some 320,000 distinct CDR3 sequences, 8.5% to 10% found once. This CDR3 comprises 13 residues. Germline lookup yields CDR1 KGHSH and CDR2 LQKENI. Trimming left V 0 bases short and J 6 bases short, with 7 bases between. This specimen consisted of PBMCs, obtained on the day of the first yellow fever vaccination. The chain employs TRBV18 and TRBJ2-3; a possible D gene is TRBD2 (5 bases). The receptor was derived from a man aged 18 to 30 who received the YFV17D yellow fever vaccine. This chain's CDR3 is CASSPPWEDTQYF. The CDR3, as DNA: TGTGCCAGCTCACCACCGTGGGAGGATACGCAGTATTTT.